The 11 T cell receptor beta chains below were found in one sample sequenced in a study of spatial heterogeneity in lung cancer (dated by TCRdb to the late 2010s). The label giving this sample's time point can be read as: sample taken at primary tumor resection. Whole RNA extracted from tumor and nontumor lung tissue, or from cryopreserved PBMC samples, was used for TCR sequencing without cell sorting. Libraries were made using 5' RACE. The sequencer listed for this sample is NextSeq 500. Using fastp at Q25 and MiXCR, TCRdb reprocessed the public reads and kept productive beta chains. Every distinct CDR3 protein forms one entry, paired with its most common genes and DNA. Within this sample are more than 20,000 distinct CDR3 sequences, with 4.6% of them counted one time only. Around 7.4% of the sample is in the top ten clones. This sample comprised PBMCs, obtained at surgery. The receptors stem from a male donor with early-stage non-small cell lung cancer.

This clonotype was seen ten or more times. This chain joins TRBV29-1 and TRBJ1-5, with D possibly being TRBD1 (5 bases). Germline V gives CDR1 SQVTM, CDR2 ANQGSEA. This CDR3 contains 15 residues. Trimming took off 2 bases at V and 0 bases at J, with 11 bases between the two ends. The CDR3 coding sequence is TGCAGCGTTGAAACTACAGGAAATAGCAATCAGCCCCAGCATTTT. As protein: CSVETTGNSNQPQHF.

This clonotype was counted only a few times. The rearrangement links TRBV7-3 to TRBJ2-1; possibly TRBD2 for D (5 bases). CDR3 size: 13 residues. V lost 5 bases and J lost 8, with 13 bases in between. Germline V gene sequence: CDR1 SGHTA, CDR2 FQGTGA. CDR3 sequence: CASSVSRADEQFF. CDR3 nucleotide sequence: TGTGCCAGCAGCGTTTCGAGGGCGGATGAGCAGTTCTTC.

The rearrangement links TRBV6-6 to TRBJ1-5; D unresolved. CDR3 length equals 11 residues. The V end was cut by 8 bases, the J end by 5 bases, with 7 bases between. Germline CDR1 and CDR2: MNHNY and SVGAGI (reference sequence). The CDR3 DNA reads as TGTGCCAGCGGGTCCTATCAGCCCCAGCATTTT. Amino acid sequence: CASGSYQPQHF.

The gene calls are TRBV10-1 and TRBJ2-7; 10 bases are shared with TRBD2. V lost 10 bases, J lost 6 bases, and 9 bases stayed unmatched. The CDR3 has 13 residues. Looked up from germline, CDR1 is WNHNN and CDR2 is SYGVQD (reference sequence). The CDR3 region is CANLAGGGCEQYF. CDR3 in DNA: TGCGCCAATTTAGCGGGAGGTGGTTGCGAGCAGTACTTC.

There are many counts of this clonotype. The gene calls are TRBV2 and TRBJ2-1; 8 positions agree with TRBD1. Looked up from germline, CDR1 is SNHLY and CDR2 is FYNNEI. With V trimmed by 6 bases and J by 6 bases, 16 bases remained unmatched. This CDR3 comprises 17 residues. The DNA for the CDR3 is TGTGCCAGCAGCTGGGAGACAGGGGTTTCATCGGGCAATGAGCAGTTCTTC. Protein: CASSWETGVSSGNEQFF.

This chain links TRBV5-1 with TRBJ2-5; 7 bases fit TRBD2. The CDR3 consists of 14 residues. Germline V gene lookup returns CDR1 SGHRS and CDR2 YFSETQ. V lost 6 bases to trimming and J lost 2 bases; unmatched junction nucleotides: 7. The CDR3 nucleotides read TGCGCCAGCAATGGCGGGGGATCTCAAGAGACCCAGTACTTC. Amino acid sequence: CASNGGGSQETQYF.

Comment on this clonotype: This clone may be a read error of a much larger clone one base away. The gene calls are TRBV7-2 and TRBJ2-3, with no clear D. The germline CDR1 and CDR2 sequences are SGHTA and FQGNSA. This CDR3 has 12 residues. CDR3 DNA: TGTGCCGGCAGCCCGCCACTCGGTACGCAGTATTTT. Encoded protein: CAGSPPLGTQYF. The full variable domain, in which reference TRBV7-2 and TRBJ2-3 provide the parts outside the CDR3, is GAGVSQSPSNKVTEKGKDVELRCDPISGHTALYWYRQSLGQGLEFLIYFQGNSAPDKSGLPSDRFSAERTGGSVSTLTIQRTQQEDSAVYLCAGSPPLGTQYFGPGTRLTVL.

Within the sample, this clonotype is medium-sized. This chain uses TRBV6-2 or TRBV6-3 with TRBJ1-5; D is undetermined. Deletions cut 7 bases from V and 0 bases from J, with 7 bases between. Germline CDR1 reads MNHEY; CDR2 reads SVGEGT. CDR3 length equals 13 residues. CDR3 nucleotide sequence: TGTGCCAGCACCGTACATAGCAATCAGCCCCAGCATTTT. Encoded protein: CASTVHSNQPQHF.

The gene calls are TRBV3-1 and TRBJ1-3; D remains ambiguous. V lost 5 bases and J 0 bases, leaving 11 bases between the germline ends. Germline CDR1 reads LGHDT; CDR2 reads YNNKEL (reference sequence). The CDR3 loop spans 15 amino acids. The CDR3 here is CASSSPPVSGNTIYF. In DNA, the CDR3 is TGTGCCAGCAGCAGTCCCCCGGTCTCTGGAAACACCATATATTTT.

This clonotype has a handful of counts. The V gene is TRBV6-5, the J gene TRBJ2-2, with D unclear. CDR1 and CDR2 (germline): MNHEY, SVGAGI. V shed 7 bases and J shed 2 bases, with 11 bases lying between them. The CDR3 length is 14 residues. The CDR3: CASKLRRNTGELFF. The CDR3 DNA is TGTGCCAGCAAACTTCGCAGAAACACCGGGGAGCTGTTTTTT.

This clonotype was detected ten times or more. The CDR3 here is CASSLAGNMNTEAFF. DNA of the CDR3: TGTGCCAGCAGCTTAGCAGGGAACATGAACACTGAAGCTTTCTTT. The chain is built from TRBV7-9 and TRBJ1-1; no firm D call. Trimming took 0 bases from V and 0 from J, leaving 8 bases between them. CDR1 is SEHNR and CDR2 is FQNEAQ in the germline V gene (reference sequence). This CDR3 comprises 15 residues. Using reference TRBV7-9 and TRBJ1-1 for the parts outside the CDR3, the full variable domain is DTGVSQNPRHKITKRGQNVTFRCDPISEHNRLYWYRQTLGQGPEFLTYFQNEAQLEKSRLLSDRFSAERPKGSFSTLEIQRTEQGDSAMYLCASSLAGNMNTEAFFGQGTRLTVV.